This T cell receptor beta chain is from a study of T cells after yellow fever vaccination. Study results and caveats: Reappearing after the booster were most of the clones from primary vaccination (96% CD4, approximately 86% CD8).

TCRdb re-derived calls from the 5' RACE reads in MiXCR, one entry per CDR3 protein. Among tens of thousands of distinct CDR3 sequences listed, 7.5% to 9% were seen once. After removal of 3 bases from V and 6 bases from J, the junction contained 13 bases not matched to a gene. The germline V gene has CDR1 MGHRA and CDR2 YSYEKL. CDR3 length equals 16 residues. This clonotype was seen more than once but under ten times. No antigen is known for it. This chain uses TRBV4-1 with TRBJ1-2; TRBD1 agrees at 7 bases. Material: CD8+ T cells sorted from PBMCs, obtained on the day of the yellow fever booster vaccination. The receptor's source is a man younger than 45 who received the YFV17D yellow fever vaccine. Written as DNA, the CDR3 is TGCGCCAGCAGCCACGGAAGTTTAGGGGACAGCGATGGCTACACCTTC. Its translation: CASSHGSLGDSDGYTF.